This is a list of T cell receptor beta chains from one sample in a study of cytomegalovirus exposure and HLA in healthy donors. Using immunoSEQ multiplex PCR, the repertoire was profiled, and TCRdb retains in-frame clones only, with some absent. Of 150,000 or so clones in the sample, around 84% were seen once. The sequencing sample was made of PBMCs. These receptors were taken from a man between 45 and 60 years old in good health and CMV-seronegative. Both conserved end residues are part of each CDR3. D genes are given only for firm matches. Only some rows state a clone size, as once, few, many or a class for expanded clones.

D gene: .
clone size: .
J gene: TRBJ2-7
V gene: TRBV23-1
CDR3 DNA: TGCGCCAGCAGCAATAATGACAAACAGTACTTC
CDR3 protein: CASSNNDKQYF

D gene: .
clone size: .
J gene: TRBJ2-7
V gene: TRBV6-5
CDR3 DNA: TGTGCCAGCAGTTTTAGGGGTCGAGACGAGCAGTACTTC
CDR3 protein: CASSFRGRDEQYF

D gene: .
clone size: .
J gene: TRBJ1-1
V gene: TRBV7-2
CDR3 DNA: TGTGCCAGCAGCTTAAATCCGGGATCAATGAACACTGAAGCTTTCTTT
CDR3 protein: CASSLNPGSMNTEAFF

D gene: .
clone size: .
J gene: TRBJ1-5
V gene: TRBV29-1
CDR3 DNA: TGCAGCGTCAGGAATAGGAGCAATCAGCCCCAGCATTTT
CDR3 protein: CSVRNRSNQPQHF

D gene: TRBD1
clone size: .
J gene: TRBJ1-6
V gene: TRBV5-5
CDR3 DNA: TGTGCCAGCAGCTCAAGACAGGGGAGATCACCCCTCCACTTT
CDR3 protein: CASSSRQGRSPLHF

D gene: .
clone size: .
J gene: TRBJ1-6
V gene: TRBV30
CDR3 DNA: TGTGCCTGGAGGATGCGTGACGACAGCTCCTATAATTCACCCCTCCACTTT
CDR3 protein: CAWRMRDDSSYNSPLHF

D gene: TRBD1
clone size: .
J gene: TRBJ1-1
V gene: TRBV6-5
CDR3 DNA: TGTGCCAGCAGGTTACAGGGGAGCCTTAACACTGAGGCTTTCTTT
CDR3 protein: CASRLQGSLNTEAFF

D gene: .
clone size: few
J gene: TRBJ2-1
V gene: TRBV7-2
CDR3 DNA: TGTGCCAGCAGCTCCTGGGGGGAGGCCTACAATGAGCAGTTCTTC
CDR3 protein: CASSSWGEAYNEQFF

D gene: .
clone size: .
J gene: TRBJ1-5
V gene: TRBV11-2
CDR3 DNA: TGTGCCAGCAGCTTAGATTACAGTAGCAATCAGCCCCAGCATTTT
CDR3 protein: CASSLDYSSNQPQHF

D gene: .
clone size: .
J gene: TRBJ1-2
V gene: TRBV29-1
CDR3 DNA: TGCAGCGAGACAAGAAACTATGGCTACACCTTC
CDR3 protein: CSETRNYGYTF

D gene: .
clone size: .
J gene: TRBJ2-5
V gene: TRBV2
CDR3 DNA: TGTGCCAGCAGTGTGGCGGGGCGGGCGGTGGAGACCCAGTACTTC
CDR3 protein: CASSVAGRAVETQYF